One and the same sample provided the 21 T cell receptor beta chains below, sequenced in a study of memory CD4+ T cells and cytomegalovirus serostatus (dated by TCRdb to about 2019). Libraries were constructed by the immunoSEQ multiplex PCR assay. Held by TCRdb, this immuneACCESS table contains in-frame sequences only and omits some clones. Under half of the omission traces to an unresolved V gene where checked; the cause of the rest is unknown. Here the sample has some 44,000 clones; around 77% occur a single time. Of the sample, just over 0.6% falls within the top ten clones. A FACSAria II was used to sort memory CD4+ T cells, defined as single viable CD3+CD4+CD8-CD45RO+ cells. The specimen sequenced was memory CD4+ T cells from blood. The receptors shown here come from an adult in good health and CMV-seronegative.

This chain joins TRBV6-1 and TRBJ2-1; D unresolved. Per the germline V gene, CDR1 is MNHNS and CDR2 is SASEGT. The CDR3 is 16 residues long. The ends were cut back, 2 bases at V and 5 bases at J, with 16 bases in the middle. The CDR3 bases are TGTGCCAGCAGTGAATTGGCTCGGGTCAGTAACAATGAGCAGTTCTTC. This codes for CASSELARVSNNEQFF.

This clone has a single count. The chain employs TRBV2 and TRBJ1-1, with D unresolved. Germline CDR1 is SNHLY and CDR2 is FYNNEI. Trimming took 5 bases from V and 3 from J, leaving 10 bases between them. The CDR3 length is 13 residues. CDR3 sequence: CASSIGPYTEAFF. CDR3 in DNA: TGTGCCAGCAGTATCGGACCGTACACTGAAGCTTTCTTT.

The CDR3 protein is CASSLYPSYNEQFF. The DNA of the CDR3 is TGTGCCAGCAGCTTATACCCCTCCTACAATGAGCAGTTCTTC. V and J are TRBV7-9 and TRBJ2-1; D unresolved. The CDR3 runs 14 residues. Looked up from germline, CDR1 is SEHNR and CDR2 is FQNEAQ (reference sequence). V was cut by 2 bases and J by 0 bases, with 5 bases left in between.

This clone came up a few times. The gene calls are TRBV19 and TRBJ1-4, with D unclear. Germline lookup yields CDR1 LNHDA and CDR2 SQIVND (reference sequence). This CDR3 is 14 amino acids long. Trimming shortened V by 7 bases and J by 5 bases, and 14 bases separated the two germline ends. The CDR3, as DNA: TGTGCCAGTATGCACGGGGTTGGAAATGAAAAACTGTTTTTT. This sequence encodes CASMHGVGNEKLFF.

The chain uses TRBV29-1 and TRBJ1-1; 8 bases align to TRBD1. V was clipped by 5 bases and J by 4 bases; unmatched bases: 6. Germline lookup yields CDR1 SQVTM and CDR2 ANQGSEA. The CDR3 contains 13 residues. CDR3 loop: CSVPGGKGTEAFF. The CDR3 region has the DNA TGCAGCGTTCCAGGGGGCAAGGGCACTGAAGCTTTCTTT. The full variable domain, completed using reference TRBV29-1 and TRBJ1-1, is SAVISQKPSRDICQRGTSLTIQCQVDSQVTMMFWYRQQPGQSLTLIATANQGSEATYESGFVIDKFPISRPNLTFSTLTVSNMSPEDSSIYLCSVPGGKGTEAFFGQGTRLTVV.

V usage is TRBV6-1 and J usage is TRBJ2-7; tentatively, D is TRBD1 (6 bases). The CDR3 runs to 14 residues. Germline CDR1 reads MNHNS; CDR2 reads SASEGT. Trimming stripped 0 bases from V and 3 bases from J, with 9 bases between. This CDR3 reads CASSEALGGYEQYF. CDR3 nucleotides: TGTGCCAGCAGTGAAGCCCTAGGGGGCTACGAGCAGTACTTC.

The chain couples TRBV28 to TRBJ1-4; D perhaps matches TRBD1 (5 bases). V was trimmed by 3 bases and J by 10 bases, leaving 12 bases between them. The germline V gene has CDR1 MDHEN and CDR2 SYDVKM. There are 13 residues in the CDR3. CDR3 sequence: CASSFGGEGKLFF. As DNA, the CDR3 is TGTGCCAGCAGTTTCGGAGGGGAAGGAAAACTGTTTTTT.

This clone was counted a single time. The chain employs TRBV4-1 and TRBJ1-4; 9 nucleotides match TRBD1. Germline assignment: CDR1 MGHRA and CDR2 YSYEKL. CDR3 length: 17 residues. The ends lost 2 bases at V and 9 bases at J; junction bases unmatched: 13. CDR3 sequence (DNA): TGCGCCAGCAGCCAACCTATAACCGGGACAGGGACTAAAAAACTGTTTTTT. It codes for CASSQPITGTGTKKLFF.

This sequence joins TRBV10-3 and TRBJ2-2; TRBD1 or TRBD2 may be the D gene (6 bases each). V gave up 3 bases and J gave up 1 base, with 27 bases separating them. The CDR3 covers 21 residues. Germline lookup yields CDR1 ENHRY and CDR2 SYGVKD. The CDR3 spells CAISDNWGKGGSFLNTGELFF. CDR3 nucleotide sequence: TGTGCCATCAGTGATAACTGGGGCAAGGGGGGTTCGTTTTTGAACACCGGGGAGCTGTTTTTT.

V usage is TRBV6-5 and J usage is TRBJ2-2, with 7 nucleotides matching TRBD2. Per the germline V gene, CDR1 is MNHEY and CDR2 is SVGAGI. The CDR3 contains 16 residues. V shed 2 bases and J 0 bases; nucleotides not matched to a gene: 3. CDR3: CASSYVTSSNTGELFF. CDR3 bases: TGTGCCAGCAGTTACGTGACTAGCTCGAACACCGGGGAGCTGTTTTTT.

The chain combines TRBV28 with TRBJ2-6, with 7 nucleotides matching TRBD2. The germline V gene has CDR1 MDHEN and CDR2 SYDVKM. The CDR3 runs 16 residues. Germline trimming cut 1 base from V and 2 bases from J; bases unmatched to any gene: 2. The DNA for the CDR3 is TGTGCCAGCAGTTTATTAGCGGGTACTGGGGCCAACGTCCTGACTTTC. Its translation: CASSLLAGTGANVLTF. The complete variable domain, with remaining parts taken from reference TRBV28 and TRBJ2-6, reads DVKVTQSSRYLVKRTGEKVFLECVQDMDHENMFWYRQDPGLGLRLIYFSYDVKMKEKGDIPEGYSVSREKKERFSLILESASTNQTSMYLCASSLLAGTGANVLTFGAGSRLTVL.

This rearrangement joins TRBV7-3 to TRBJ2-1, with 7 bases fitting TRBD2. The CDR3 totals 13 residues. V was pared by 8 bases and J by 6 bases, with 7 bases of the junction left unmatched. Germline assignment: CDR1 SGHTA and CDR2 FQGTGA. In nucleotides, the CDR3 is TGTGCCAGCTCGTTAGCGGGTCGCAATGAGCAGTTCTTC. Protein sequence: CASSLAGRNEQFF.

This chain joins TRBV7-9 and TRBJ1-1; 8 nucleotides align to TRBD1. The V and J ends lost 5 bases and 6 bases, in that order; junction bases with no gene match: 14. This CDR3 is 16 amino acids long. Germline V gene sequence: CDR1 SEHNR, CDR2 FQNEAQ (reference sequence). CDR3 sequence reads: CASSVKTGEGGPEAFF. DNA of the CDR3: TGTGCCAGCAGCGTAAAGACAGGGGAAGGGGGGCCTGAAGCTTTCTTT.

Concerning this clone: The same CDR3 is also encoded by other DNA sequences in this sample. The chain carries TRBV13 and TRBJ2-3, with unresolved D. With 5 bases removed from V and 3 bases from J, the gap between germline ends came to 3 bases. This CDR3 is built from 11 residues. CDR1 is PRHDT, CDR2 FYEKMQ, per germline (reference sequence). Here the CDR3 DNA reads TGTGCCAGCAGCATTACAGATACGCAGTATTTT. Protein product: CASSITDTQYF.

V gene TRBV10-3 combines with J gene TRBJ2-6, with TRBD1 identical over 9 bases. Trimming cost V 0 bases and J 2 bases; bases outside gene matches: 8. Germline V gene lookup returns CDR1 ENHRY and CDR2 SYGVKD. This CDR3 is 19 amino acids long. The CDR3 is CAISESGTGKNAGANVLTF. The CDR3 DNA reads TGTGCCATCAGTGAGTCGGGGACAGGGAAAAATGCTGGGGCCAACGTCCTGACTTTC.

The table lists this clone with a few counts. The J gene is TRBJ1-6, the V gene TRBV15; unclear D gene. The CDR3 loop spans 15 amino acids. Germline lookup yields CDR1 LNHNV and CDR2 YYDKDF (reference sequence). V dropped 5 bases and J dropped 5 bases, with 13 bases sitting between them. The CDR3 region is CATSRSTWNNSPLHF. The CDR3 nucleotides are TGTGCCACCAGCCGGTCAACATGGAATAATTCACCCCTCCACTTT. The full variable domain, completed using reference TRBV15 and TRBJ1-6, is DAMVIQNPRYQVTQFGKPVTLSCSQTLNHNVMYWYQQKSSQAPKLLFHYYDKDFNNEADTPDNFQSRRPNTSFCFLDIRSPGLGDTAMYLCATSRSTWNNSPLHFGNGTRLTVT.

This chain links TRBV4-2 with TRBJ1-2, with D unclear. The CDR3 contains 15 residues. Germline V gene sequence: CDR1 LGHNA, CDR2 YNFKEQ. Deletions cut 1 base from V and 0 bases from J, with 9 bases between. DNA of the CDR3: TGTGCCAGCAGCCAAGGTACACAGACTAACTATGGCTACACCTTC. Translating it yields CASSQGTQTNYGYTF.

The chain combines TRBV5-1 with TRBJ2-5, with D possibly matching TRBD1 (6 bases). The CDR3 covers 17 residues. V was pared by 9 bases and J by 1 base, with 25 bases between. The germline V gene encodes CDR1 SGHRS and CDR2 YFSETQ. The CDR3 protein is CATSPGAGRGGQETQYF. The CDR3, as DNA: TGCGCCACCTCCCCTGGGGCAGGGAGAGGGGGCCAAGAGACCCAGTACTTC. The full variable domain, rest sourced from reference TRBV5-1 and TRBJ2-5, is KAGVTQTPRYLIKTRGQQVTLSCSPISGHRSVSWYQQTPGQGLQFLFEYFSETQRNKGNFPGRFSGRQFSNSRSEMNVSTLELGDSALYLCATSPGAGRGGQETQYFGPGTRLLVL.

This clone was observed a few times. The V call is TRBV21-1, the J call TRBJ1-2; the table's D call, TRBD1, has no DNA check behind it. TRBV21-1 is labeled a pseudogene. The CDR3 has 15 amino acids. CDR3 protein: CASSKEKGTVILCTF. The CDR3 region has the DNA TGTGCCAGCAGCAAAGAAAAGGGGACAGTGATTCTATGCACCTTC.

The chain employs TRBV28 and TRBJ1-2; 7 bases line up with TRBD1. V trimming: 3 bases; J trimming: 2 bases; junction bases outside the gene matches: 9. CDR1 and CDR2 (germline): MDHEN, SYDVKM. This CDR3 contains 16 residues. This chain's CDR3 is CASSLASGTANYGYTF. The CDR3 DNA is TGTGCCAGCAGTTTGGCTTCCGGGACAGCCAACTATGGCTACACCTTC.

This clone was detected only once. This rearrangement joins TRBV4-1 to TRBJ2-6, with D possibly being TRBD1 (5 bases). This CDR3 region has 19 residues. V dropped 4 bases and J dropped 2 bases, with 21 bases sitting between them. From germline, CDR1 is MGHRA and CDR2 YSYEKL. The CDR3 DNA reads TGCGCCAGCAGCCCACGTTCAAGCATAGGCAGGGCTGGGGCCAACGTCCTGACTTTC. Protein sequence: CASSPRSSIGRAGANVLTF.